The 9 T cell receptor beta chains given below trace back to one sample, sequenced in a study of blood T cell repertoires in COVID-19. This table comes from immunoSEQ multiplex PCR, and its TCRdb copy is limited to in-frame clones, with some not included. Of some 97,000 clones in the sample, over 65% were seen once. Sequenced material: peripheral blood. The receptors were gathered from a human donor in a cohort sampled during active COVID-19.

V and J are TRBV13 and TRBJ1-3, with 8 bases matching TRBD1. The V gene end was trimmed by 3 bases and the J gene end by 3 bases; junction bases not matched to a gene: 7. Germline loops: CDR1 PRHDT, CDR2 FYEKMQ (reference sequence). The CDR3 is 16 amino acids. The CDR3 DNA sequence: TGTGCCAGCAGCTTGTCGGGACAGGTATTTGGAAACACCATATATTTT. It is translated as CASSLSGQVFGNTIYF.

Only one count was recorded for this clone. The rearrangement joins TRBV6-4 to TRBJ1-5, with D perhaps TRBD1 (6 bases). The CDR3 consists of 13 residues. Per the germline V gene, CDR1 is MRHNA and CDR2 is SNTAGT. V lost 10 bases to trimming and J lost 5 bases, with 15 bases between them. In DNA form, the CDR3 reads TGTGCCAATTCGGGGGGCCGAGATCAGCCCCAGCATTTT. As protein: CANSGGRDQPQHF.

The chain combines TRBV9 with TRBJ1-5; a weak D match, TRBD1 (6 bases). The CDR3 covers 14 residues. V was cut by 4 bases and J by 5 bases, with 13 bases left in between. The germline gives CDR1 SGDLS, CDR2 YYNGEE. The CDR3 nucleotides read TGTGCCAGCAGCCCTTACAGGGACGATCAGCCCCAGCATTTT. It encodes CASSPYRDDQPQHF.

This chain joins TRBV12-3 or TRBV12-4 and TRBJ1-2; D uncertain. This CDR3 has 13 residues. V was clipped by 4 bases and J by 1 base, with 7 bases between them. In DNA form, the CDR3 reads TGTGCCAGCAGTTGGCAGATTAACTATGGCTACACCTTC. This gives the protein CASSWQINYGYTF.

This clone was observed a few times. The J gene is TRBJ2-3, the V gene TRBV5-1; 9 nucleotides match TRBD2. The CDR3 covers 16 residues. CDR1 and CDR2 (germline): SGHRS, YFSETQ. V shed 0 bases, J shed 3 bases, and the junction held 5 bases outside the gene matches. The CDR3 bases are TGCGCCAGCAGCTTGGTCGGCGGGAGGGTGACAGATACGCAGTATTTT. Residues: CASSLVGGRVTDTQYF. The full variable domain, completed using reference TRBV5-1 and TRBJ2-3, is KAGVTQTPRYLIKTRGQQVTLSCSPISGHRSVSWYQQTPGQGLQFLFEYFSETQRNKGNFPGRFSGRQFSNSRSEMNVSTLELGDSALYLCASSLVGGRVTDTQYFGPGTRLTVL.

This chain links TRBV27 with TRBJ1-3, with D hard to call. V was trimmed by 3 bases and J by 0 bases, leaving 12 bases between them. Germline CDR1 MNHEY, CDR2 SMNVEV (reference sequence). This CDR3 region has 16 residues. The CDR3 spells CASSFRGDPSGNTIYF. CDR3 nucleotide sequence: TGTGCCAGCAGTTTCCGGGGAGACCCCTCTGGAAACACCATATATTTT.

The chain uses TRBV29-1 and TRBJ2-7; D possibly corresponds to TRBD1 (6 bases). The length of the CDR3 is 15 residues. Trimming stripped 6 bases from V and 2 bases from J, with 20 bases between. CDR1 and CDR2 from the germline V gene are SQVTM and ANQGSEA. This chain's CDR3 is CSVMTPGALTYEQYF. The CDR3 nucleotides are TGCAGCGTGATGACCCCAGGGGCTTTGACCTACGAGCAGTACTTC.

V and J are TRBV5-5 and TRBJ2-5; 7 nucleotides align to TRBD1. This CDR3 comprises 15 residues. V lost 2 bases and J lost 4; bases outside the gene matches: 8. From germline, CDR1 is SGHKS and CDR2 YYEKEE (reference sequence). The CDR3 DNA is TGTGCCAGCAGCTTTGACCGACAGGGTCTAGAGACCCAGTACTTC. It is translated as CASSFDRQGLETQYF.

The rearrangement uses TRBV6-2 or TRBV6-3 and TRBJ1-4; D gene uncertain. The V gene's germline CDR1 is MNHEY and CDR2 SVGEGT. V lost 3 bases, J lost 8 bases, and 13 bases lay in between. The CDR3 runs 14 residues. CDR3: CASSYIQVSEKLFF. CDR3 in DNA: TGTGCCAGCAGTTATATCCAGGTTTCGGAAAAACTGTTTTTT.